The source of this T cell receptor beta chain is a study of blood T cell repertoires in COVID-19. Background on the study: COVID-19 samples collected from the United States, Italy and Spain covered acute and convalescent phases. T cells, B-cell-depleted T cells, or PBMCs provided the cDNA or gDNA that served as material.

The germline CDR1 and CDR2 sequences are SNHLY and FYNNEI. Trimming took 7 bases from V and 0 from J, leaving 12 bases between them. The CDR3 covers 14 residues. Authors' processing steps: Cell counts per sample came from amplifying reference gene primers. Libraries were prepared by immunoSEQ multiplex PCR; TCRdb keeps only in-frame clonotypes and omits some of them. The V and J calls and clone size come from that table; D and trimming were worked out from the DNA. The sample shows approximately 82,000 clones, around four fifths of them seen only once. This clone was observed once. V usage is TRBV2 and J usage is TRBJ1-2; the D gene is possibly TRBD1 (6 bases). This clonotype was obtained from a woman in her 70s with active or convalescent COVID-19. The sample consisted of peripheral blood. CDR3 amino acids: CASISRGTNYGYTF. The CDR3 DNA sequence: TGTGCCAGCATTAGCAGGGGAACTAACTATGGCTACACCTTC.